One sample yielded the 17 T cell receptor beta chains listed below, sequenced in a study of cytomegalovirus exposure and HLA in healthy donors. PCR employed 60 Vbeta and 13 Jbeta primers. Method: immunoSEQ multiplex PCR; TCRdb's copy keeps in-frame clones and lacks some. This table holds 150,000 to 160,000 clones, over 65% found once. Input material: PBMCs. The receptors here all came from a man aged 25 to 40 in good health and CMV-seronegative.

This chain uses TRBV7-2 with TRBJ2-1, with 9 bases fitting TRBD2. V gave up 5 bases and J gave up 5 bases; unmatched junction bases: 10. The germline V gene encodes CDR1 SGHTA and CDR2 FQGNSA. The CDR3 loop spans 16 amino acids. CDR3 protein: CASSPLAGTPNNEQFF. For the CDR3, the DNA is TGTGCCAGCAGCCCGCTAGCGGGGACGCCCAACAATGAGCAGTTCTTC.

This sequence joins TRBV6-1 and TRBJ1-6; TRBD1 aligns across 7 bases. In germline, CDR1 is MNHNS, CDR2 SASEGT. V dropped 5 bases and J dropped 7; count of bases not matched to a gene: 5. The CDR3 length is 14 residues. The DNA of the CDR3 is TGTGCCAGCAGTTCCGGGACAGAGAATTCACCCCTCCACTTT. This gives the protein CASSSGTENSPLHF.

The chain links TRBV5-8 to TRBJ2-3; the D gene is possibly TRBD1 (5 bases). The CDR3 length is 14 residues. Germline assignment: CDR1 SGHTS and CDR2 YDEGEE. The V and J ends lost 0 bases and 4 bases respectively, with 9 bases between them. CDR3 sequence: CASSLAQGSDTQYF. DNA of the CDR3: TGTGCCAGCAGCTTGGCCCAGGGTTCAGATACGCAGTATTTT.

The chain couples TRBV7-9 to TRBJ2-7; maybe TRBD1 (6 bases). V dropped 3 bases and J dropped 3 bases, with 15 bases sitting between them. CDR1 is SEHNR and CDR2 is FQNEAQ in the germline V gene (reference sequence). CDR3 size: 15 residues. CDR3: CASSFVVGAIYEQYF. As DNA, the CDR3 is TGTGCCAGCAGCTTTGTTGTGGGGGCGATCTACGAGCAGTACTTC.

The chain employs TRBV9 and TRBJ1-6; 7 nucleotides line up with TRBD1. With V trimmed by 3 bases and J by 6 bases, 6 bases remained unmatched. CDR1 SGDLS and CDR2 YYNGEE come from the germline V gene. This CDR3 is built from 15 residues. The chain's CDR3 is CASSETTGSNSPLHF. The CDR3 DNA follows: TGTGCCAGCAGCGAGACGACAGGGTCTAATTCACCCCTCCACTTT.

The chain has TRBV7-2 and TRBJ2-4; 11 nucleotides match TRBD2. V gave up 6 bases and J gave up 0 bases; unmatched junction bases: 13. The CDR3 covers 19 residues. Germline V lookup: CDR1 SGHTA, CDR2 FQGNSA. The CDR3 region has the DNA TGTGCCAGCAGACGAACACCACTAGCGGGGGCGCTAGCCAAAAACATTCAGTACTTC. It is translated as CASRRTPLAGALAKNIQYF.

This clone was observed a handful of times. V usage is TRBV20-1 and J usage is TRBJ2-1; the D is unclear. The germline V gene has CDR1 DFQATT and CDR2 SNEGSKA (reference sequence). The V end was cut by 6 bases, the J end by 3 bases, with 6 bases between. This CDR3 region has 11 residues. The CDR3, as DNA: TGCAGTGCCATTGTCTACAATGAGCAGTTCTTC. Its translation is CSAIVYNEQFF.

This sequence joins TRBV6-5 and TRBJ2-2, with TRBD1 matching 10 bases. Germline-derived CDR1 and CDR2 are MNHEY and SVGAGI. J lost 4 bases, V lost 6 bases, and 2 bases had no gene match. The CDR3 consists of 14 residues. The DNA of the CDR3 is TGTGCCAGCAGGACAGGGGGCACCACCGGGGAGCTGTTTTTT. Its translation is CASRTGGTTGELFF.

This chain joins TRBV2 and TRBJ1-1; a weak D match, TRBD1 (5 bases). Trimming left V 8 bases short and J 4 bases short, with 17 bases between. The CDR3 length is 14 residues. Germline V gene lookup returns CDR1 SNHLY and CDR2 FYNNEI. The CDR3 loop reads CASSKRGLGTEAFF. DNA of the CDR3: TGTGCCAGCTCAAAGCGGGGCCTAGGCACTGAAGCTTTCTTT.

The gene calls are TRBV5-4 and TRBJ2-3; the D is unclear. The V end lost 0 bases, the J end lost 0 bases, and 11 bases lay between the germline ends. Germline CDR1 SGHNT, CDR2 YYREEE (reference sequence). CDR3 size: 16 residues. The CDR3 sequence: CASSLAKERSTDTQYF. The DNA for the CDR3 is TGTGCCAGCAGCTTGGCTAAGGAGCGCAGCACAGATACGCAGTATTTT.

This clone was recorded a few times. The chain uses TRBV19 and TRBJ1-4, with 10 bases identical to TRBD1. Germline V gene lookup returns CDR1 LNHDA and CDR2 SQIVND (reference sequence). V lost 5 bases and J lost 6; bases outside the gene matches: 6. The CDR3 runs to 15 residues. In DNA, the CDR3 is TGTGCCAGTAGTGCCTCCGGGACAGGGGATGAAAAACTGTTTTTT. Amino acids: CASSASGTGDEKLFF.

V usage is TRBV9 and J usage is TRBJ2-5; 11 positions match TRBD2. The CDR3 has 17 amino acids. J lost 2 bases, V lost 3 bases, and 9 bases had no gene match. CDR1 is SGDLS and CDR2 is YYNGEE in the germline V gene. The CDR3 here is CASSEAGVAGGQETQYF. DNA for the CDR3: TGTGCCAGCAGCGAGGCGGGGGTAGCGGGGGGGCAAGAGACCCAGTACTTC.

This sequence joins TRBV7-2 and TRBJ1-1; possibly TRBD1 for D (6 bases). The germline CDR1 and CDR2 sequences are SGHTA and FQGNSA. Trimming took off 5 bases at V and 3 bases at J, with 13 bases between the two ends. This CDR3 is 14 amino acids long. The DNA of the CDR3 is TGTGCCAGCAGCAGACAGGCACCGGACACTGAAGCTTTCTTT. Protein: CASSRQAPDTEAFF. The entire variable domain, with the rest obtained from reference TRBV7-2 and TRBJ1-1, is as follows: GAGVSQSPSNKVTEKGKDVELRCDPISGHTALYWYRQSLGQGLEFLIYFQGNSAPDKSGLPSDRFSAERTGGSVSTLTIQRTQQEDSAVYLCASSRQAPDTEAFFGQGTRLTVV.

CDR3 protein: CASSSQGGSYNEQFF. CDR3 DNA: TGCGCCAGCAGCTCTCAGGGGGGATCCTACAATGAGCAGTTCTTC. The V and J genes are TRBV5-1 and TRBJ2-1; D might be TRBD1 (7 bases). V was cut by 3 bases and J by 1 base, with 11 bases left in between. The CDR3 is made up of 15 amino acids. CDR1 is SGHRS, CDR2 YFSETQ, per germline.

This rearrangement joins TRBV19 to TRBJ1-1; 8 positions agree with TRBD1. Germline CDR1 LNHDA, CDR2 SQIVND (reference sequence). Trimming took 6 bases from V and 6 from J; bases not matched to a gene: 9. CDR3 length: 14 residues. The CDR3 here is CASRGTGRSPEAFF. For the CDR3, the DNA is TGTGCCAGTAGAGGGACAGGACGTAGCCCTGAAGCTTTCTTT.

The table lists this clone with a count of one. CDR3 DNA sequence: TGTGCCAGTAGACCTGGCGTCAGGGGAGAGGAAAAACTGTTTTTT. Protein sequence: CASRPGVRGEEKLFF. This chain connects TRBV19 to TRBJ1-4; D possibly corresponds to TRBD1 (6 bases). The CDR3 sequence is 15 residues long. Trimming took off 6 bases at V and 8 bases at J, with 19 bases between the two ends. CDR1 is LNHDA and CDR2 is SQIVND in the germline V gene (reference sequence).

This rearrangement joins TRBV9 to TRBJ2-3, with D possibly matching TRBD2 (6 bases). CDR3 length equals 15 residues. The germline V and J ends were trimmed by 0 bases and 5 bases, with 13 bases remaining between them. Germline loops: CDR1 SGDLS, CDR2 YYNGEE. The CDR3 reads CASSVAGRRGDTQYF. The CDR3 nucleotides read TGTGCCAGCAGCGTAGCTGGGAGGAGGGGAGATACGCAGTATTTT.